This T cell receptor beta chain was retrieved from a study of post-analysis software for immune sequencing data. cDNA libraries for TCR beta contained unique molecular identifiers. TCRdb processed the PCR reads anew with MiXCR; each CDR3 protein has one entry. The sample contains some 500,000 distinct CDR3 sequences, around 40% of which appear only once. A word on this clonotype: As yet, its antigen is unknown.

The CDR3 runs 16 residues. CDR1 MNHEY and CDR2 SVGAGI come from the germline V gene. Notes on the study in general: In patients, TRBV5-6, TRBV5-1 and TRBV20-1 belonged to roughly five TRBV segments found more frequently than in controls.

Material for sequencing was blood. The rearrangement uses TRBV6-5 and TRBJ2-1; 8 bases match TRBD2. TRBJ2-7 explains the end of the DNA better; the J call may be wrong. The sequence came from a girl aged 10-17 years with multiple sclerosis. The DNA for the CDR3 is TGTGCCAGCAGCCCTGGTAGCGGGGCTACCTACAATGAGCAGTACTTC. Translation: CASSPGSGATYNEQYF.